The rows below give T cell receptor beta chains drawn from one sample of a study of blood T cell repertoires in COVID-19. Some clones are missing from TCRdb's copy, which holds only in-frame ones; the method was immunoSEQ multiplex PCR. The table shows more than 110,000 clones, with roughly 89% occurring only once. The sample was peripheral blood. These receptors all stem from a man aged 55 to 70 with active or convalescent COVID-19. Each CDR3 is given with its conserved first and last residue. The D gene is left open where the match is weak. Expanded clones get a size class; other rows say once, few or many, or leave the size out.

CDR3aa,CDR3nt,v_gene,j_gene,d_gene,abundance
CASRGSGNTIYF,TGTGCCAGCCGGGGGTCTGGAAACACCATATATTTT,TRBV28,TRBJ1-3,-,once
CASSPTRAYEQYF,TGTGCCAGCTCGCCGACTCGGGCCTACGAGCAGTACTTC,TRBV18,TRBJ2-7,-,few
CAWSLTASYNSPLHF,TGTGCCTGGAGTTTGACAGCCTCCTATAATTCACCCCTCCACTTT,TRBV30,TRBJ1-6,-,-
CASSLNLAGSYNEQFF,TGTGCCAGCAGCCTTAATCTAGCGGGGAGTTACAATGAGCAGTTCTTC,TRBV7-3,TRBJ2-1,TRBD2,-
CASSPKTGTGAFGGYTF,TGTGCCAGCAGCCCCAAAACCGGGACAGGGGCGTTTGGGGGCTACACCTTC,TRBV7-8,TRBJ1-2,TRBD1,-
CASSQRQGDSPLHF,TGTGCCAGCAGCCAAAGACAGGGGGATTCACCCCTCCACTTT,TRBV3-1/TRBV3-2,TRBJ1-6,TRBD1,once
CASSSRGDSGGYTF,TGTGCCAGCAGTTCCAGGGGGGACTCGGGTGGCTACACCTTC,TRBV9,TRBJ1-2,TRBD1,once
CASSTGVDSPLHF,TGTGCCAGTTCGACAGGGGTGGATTCACCCCTCCACTTT,TRBV19,TRBJ1-6,TRBD1,-
CASSAQGNTEAFF,TGTGCCAGCAGCGCACAGGGAAACACTGAAGCTTTCTTT,TRBV7-9,TRBJ1-1,-,-
CASSQEGLAGVTDTQYF,TGTGCCAGCAGCCAAGAAGGACTAGCGGGGGTCACAGATACGCAGTATTTT,TRBV16,TRBJ2-3,TRBD2,-
CASSRESSYNSPLHF,TGTGCCAGCAGTAGAGAGAGCTCCTATAATTCACCCCTCCACTTT,TRBV2,TRBJ1-6,-,-
CASSQGLGVRQGAYEQFF,TGCGCCAGCAGCCAAGGCTTGGGTGTGAGACAGGGGGCCTATGAGCAGTTCTTC,TRBV4-1,TRBJ2-1,TRBD1,few
CASSLQGANYGYTF,TGTGCCAGCAGCTTACAGGGGGCGAACTATGGCTACACCTTC,TRBV7-2,TRBJ1-2,TRBD1,once
CASSRDRALPTLHF,TGTGCCAGCAGCCGGGACAGGGCACTCCCGACCCTCCACTTT,TRBV5-6,TRBJ1-6,TRBD1,-
CASSPTGARGNTIYF,TGTGCCAGCAGCCCGACAGGGGCGAGGGGAAACACCATATATTTT,TRBV5-4,TRBJ1-3,TRBD1,-
CASSFGVNQPQHF,TGTGCCAGCAGTTTCGGGGTCAATCAGCCCCAGCATTTT,TRBV27,TRBJ1-5,-,-
CASSEVAGESGELFF,TGTGCCAGCAGTGAGGTAGCGGGAGAGTCCGGGGAGCTGTTTTTT,TRBV6-4,TRBJ2-2,TRBD2,-
CASRTEGRIAKNIQYF,TGTGCCAGCCGGACCGAAGGGAGGATAGCCAAAAACATTCAGTACTTC,TRBV6-6,TRBJ2-4,-,-
CASSLLAGMEQPQHF,TGTGCCAGCAGTTTATTAGCAGGGATGGAACAGCCCCAGCATTTT,TRBV28,TRBJ1-5,-,-
CSASPLDSPGYEQYF,TGCAGTGCTAGTCCCTTGGACAGCCCTGGGTACGAGCAGTACTTC,TRBV20-1,TRBJ2-7,-,-
CASSTSQEKLFF,TGTGCCAGCAGCACCTCGCAGGAAAAACTGTTTTTT,TRBV7-8,TRBJ1-4,-,-
CASRTIQGAYLGTEAFF,TGTGCCAGCAGGACAATACAGGGGGCCTATCTTGGGACTGAAGCTTTCTTT,TRBV2,TRBJ1-1,TRBD1,-
CASSHRVTASSYEQYF,TGTGCCAGTAGCCACCGGGTGACAGCCTCCTCCTACGAGCAGTACTTC,TRBV19,TRBJ2-7,-,-
CASSGTGGAKETQYF,TGTGCCAGCAGCGGAACAGGGGGCGCGAAAGAGACCCAGTACTTC,TRBV27,TRBJ2-5,TRBD1,-
CSVGTGRNTEAFF,TGCAGCGTCGGGACAGGGAGGAACACTGAAGCTTTCTTT,TRBV29-1,TRBJ1-1,TRBD1,-
CASSTGDQPQHF,TGTGCCAGCAGTACAGGGGATCAGCCCCAGCATTTT,TRBV6-5,TRBJ1-5,TRBD1,-
CASTLEGRVYGYTF,TGTGCCAGCACCTTAGAAGGCCGGGTATATGGCTACACCTTC,TRBV28,TRBJ1-2,-,-
CASSQGLGSDTQYF,TGTGCCAGCAGCCAGGGACTTGGGAGCGATACGCAGTATTTT,TRBV6-4,TRBJ2-3,-,-
CASSEIAGGPSYNEQFF,TGTGCCAGCAGTGAGATAGCGGGAGGGCCGAGCTACAATGAGCAGTTCTTC,TRBV6-4,TRBJ2-1,TRBD2,-
CASSKGWTHTLSGNTIYF,TGTGCCAGCAGCAAAGGATGGACACACACTCTCTCTGGAAACACCATATATTTT,TRBV21-1,TRBJ1-3,-,-
CASRPPGLATGELFF,TGTGCCAGCAGGCCGCCGGGACTAGCAACCGGGGAGCTGTTTTTT,TRBV7-8,TRBJ2-2,TRBD2,-
CSASEGEGFGEQFF,TGCAGTGCTAGTGAAGGGGAAGGTTTTGGTGAGCAGTTCTTC,TRBV20-1,TRBJ2-1,-,-
CASSRGRGDTKFHQETQYF,TGTGCCAGTAGTAGAGGCAGGGGGGATACTAAATTTCACCAAGAGACCCAGTACTTC,TRBV19,TRBJ2-5,-,-
CASSTRTSGTDTQYF,TGTGCCAGCAGCACAAGGACTAGCGGTACAGATACGCAGTATTTT,TRBV7-6,TRBJ2-3,TRBD2,-
CASSFERTDYEQYF,TGTGCCAGCAGCTTCGAGCGGACCGACTACGAGCAGTACTTC,TRBV7-2,TRBJ2-7,-,-
CASSLEGANTGELFF,TGCGCCAGCAGCTTGGAGGGGGCGAACACCGGGGAGCTGTTTTTT,TRBV5-1,TRBJ2-2,-,once
CASRTTLPGRDEQFF,TGTGCCAGCAGGACGACTCTCCCTGGTAGAGATGAGCAGTTCTTC,TRBV6-6,TRBJ2-1,-,-
CASSLRTGSTGELFF,TGTGCCAGCAGCCTACGGACAGGAAGCACCGGGGAGCTGTTTTTT,TRBV5-5,TRBJ2-2,TRBD1,-
CASSKPGTGVVNTEAFF,TGTGCCAGCAGCAAGCCAGGGACAGGGGTTGTGAACACTGAAGCTTTCTTT,TRBV5-4,TRBJ1-1,TRBD1,-
CASSPETTDTQYF,TGTGCCAGCAGCCCCGAAACTACAGATACGCAGTATTTT,TRBV7-8,TRBJ2-3,-,once
CASSLGQYTEAFF,TGTGCCAGCAGCTTGGGACAGTACACTGAAGCTTTCTTT,TRBV7-9,TRBJ1-1,TRBD1,-
CSVGRTGVNTEAFF,TGCAGCGTTGGGCGGACAGGGGTGAACACTGAAGCTTTCTTT,TRBV29-1,TRBJ1-1,TRBD1,-
CASSLNRVWGQETQYF,TGTGCCAGCAGTCTAAACAGGGTTTGGGGCCAAGAGACCCAGTACTTC,TRBV6-2/TRBV6-3,TRBJ2-5,-,-
CASSLGTSGRARDTQYF,TGCGCCAGCAGCTTGGGAACTAGCGGGAGGGCCAGAGATACGCAGTATTTT,TRBV5-1,TRBJ2-3,TRBD2,-
CAYITMTSGGPKFF,TGTGCCTACATAACAATGACTAGCGGGGGGCCTAAATTCTTC,TRBV30,TRBJ2-1,TRBD2,-
CASSPPDRPLHF,TGTGCCAGCAGTCCTCCGGACAGGCCTCTCCACTTT,TRBV28,TRBJ1-6,TRBD1,-
CAISENTEEAFF,TGTGCCATCAGTGAGAATACAGAAGAAGCTTTCTTT,TRBV10-3,TRBJ1-1,-,-
CAISERGIEAFF,TGTGCCATCAGCGAGAGGGGGATTGAAGCTTTCTTT,TRBV10-3,TRBJ1-1,-,-
CASSPRQGKAANYGYTF,TGCGCCAGCAGCCCCCGACAGGGGAAGGCGGCTAACTATGGCTACACCTTC,TRBV4-1,TRBJ1-2,TRBD1,few
CASSLGTSGGVNSQYF,TGTGCCAGCAGCTTAGGGACTAGCGGGGGGGTCAATTCCCAGTACTTC,TRBV7-2,TRBJ2-5,TRBD2,once
CASRRTGLINEKLFF,TGTGCCAGCAGGCGAACGGGACTCATTAACGAAAAACTGTTTTTT,TRBV6-5,TRBJ1-4,-,-
CASSPPGQGIGNNEQFF,TGTGCCAGCTCACCACCGGGACAGGGGATTGGGAACAATGAGCAGTTCTTC,TRBV18,TRBJ2-1,TRBD1,-
CASEGHLSNEQYF,TGTGCCAGCGAGGGACACCTGTCAAACGAGCAGTACTTC,TRBV6-6,TRBJ2-7,-,-
CASSISRDRGHGYTF,TGTGCCAGTAGTATTTCCCGGGACAGGGGGCACGGCTACACCTTC,TRBV19,TRBJ1-2,TRBD1,-
CSAGTMGETQYF,TGCAGCGCTGGGACAATGGGAGAGACCCAGTACTTC,TRBV29-1,TRBJ2-5,-,few
CASSEELRSWQYF,TGTGCCAGCAGTGAAGAGCTCCGGTCGTGGCAGTACTTC,TRBV6-1,TRBJ2-7,-,-
CASSPGQGGYEQYF,TGTGCCAGCAGCCCCGGACAGGGCGGCTACGAGCAGTACTTC,TRBV7-2,TRBJ2-7,TRBD1,-
CASSPGGGYQPQHF,TGTGCCAGCTCACCCGGAGGGGGCTATCAGCCCCAGCATTTT,TRBV18,TRBJ1-5,TRBD1,-
CASSLGRGLQYF,TGTGCCAGCAGTTTAGGCAGGGGGCTTCAGTACTTC,TRBV12-3/TRBV12-4,TRBJ2-4,TRBD1,-